A single sample is the source of the 25 T cell receptor beta chains below, sequenced in a study of persistence of HIV-infected CD4 T cells. No cognate antigen is known for these TCRs. An overlapping HIV-1 Gag peptide pool stimulated these cells at roughly 1 ug/peptide/mL. Sorting of responding CD4+ T cells relied on upregulated CD40 ligand together with CD69. The libraries were made with immunoSEQ version 4 in survey mode. TCRdb's copy holds only in-frame clones and misses some; the assay was immunoSEQ multiplex PCR. The sample lists fewer than 15,000 clones; about 66% were seen once. The sample in question was CD4+ T cells sorted from PBMCs after approximately 20-hour stimulation, obtained from a patient who received antiretroviral therapy. The receptors derive from an adult man with HIV who was CMV-seropositive.

The chain links TRBV27 to TRBJ1-5, with 10 positions matching TRBD1. The CDR3 contains 16 residues. Trimming took 2 bases from V and 2 from J; bases not matched to a gene: 3. Germline V CDR1 and CDR2: MNHEY, SMNVEV (reference sequence). This CDR3 is CASSLIGTGGNQPQHF. The CDR3 nucleotides are TGTGCCAGCAGTTTAATCGGGACAGGGGGCAATCAGCCCCAGCATTTT.

The rearrangement joins TRBV7-9 to TRBJ1-1; D is ambiguous. The CDR3 has 13 amino acids. V was trimmed by 3 bases and J by 7 bases, leaving 12 bases between them. Germline V gene data show CDR1 as SEHNR and CDR2 as FQNEAQ (reference sequence). CDR3 DNA: TGTGCCAGCAGCTTCCGGACCGCATTTGAAGCTTTCTTT. It yields the protein CASSFRTAFEAFF.

The CDR3 loop is CASSLVTSGGRIRETQYF. The CDR3 nucleotides are TGCGCCAGCAGCTTGGTCACTAGCGGGGGCCGTATTAGAGAGACCCAGTACTTC. J is TRBJ2-5 and V is TRBV5-1, with 11 nucleotides matching TRBD2. Germline lookup yields CDR1 SGHRS and CDR2 YFSETQ. This CDR3 region has 18 residues. Trimming took 0 bases from V and 4 from J; bases not matched to a gene: 11.

V and J are TRBV15 and TRBJ2-7; 10 bases map to TRBD2. The V segment lost 0 bases and the J segment 2 bases; nucleotides outside the gene matches: 7. CDR3 length: 17 amino acids. Germline V gene lookup returns CDR1 LNHNV and CDR2 YYDKDF (reference sequence). The DNA of the CDR3 is TGTGCCACCAGCAGAGATTTAAGCGGGAGGGGAACCTACGAGCAGTACTTC. Protein sequence: CATSRDLSGRGTYEQYF.

This chain joins TRBV5-1 and TRBJ1-2, with 7 bases identical to TRBD1. The length of the CDR3 is 13 residues. With V trimmed by 3 bases and J by 8 bases, 7 bases remained unmatched. In germline, CDR1 is SGHRS, CDR2 YFSETQ. CDR3 sequence (DNA): TGCGCCAGCAGCTCCGGGACAGACAGGGGCTACACCTTC. Translation: CASSSGTDRGYTF.

The V gene is TRBV28, the J gene TRBJ2-1, with D uncertain. Looked up from germline, CDR1 is MDHEN and CDR2 is SYDVKM. The CDR3 runs 11 residues. The V gene lost 2 bases and the J gene lost 12 bases, with 8 bases spanning the gap. The CDR3: CASSLQRGQFF. In nucleotides, the CDR3 is TGTGCCAGCAGTTTACAGCGTGGGCAGTTCTTC.

This chain connects TRBV5-4 to TRBJ1-5; TRBD1 is a possible D gene (5 bases). The germline gives CDR1 SGHNT, CDR2 YYREEE (reference sequence). Trimming stripped 7 bases from V and 7 bases from J, with 15 bases between. CDR3 size: 13 residues. The CDR3 spells CASPSQGMQPQHF. The DNA of the CDR3 is TGTGCCAGCCCATCCCAGGGAATGCAGCCCCAGCATTTT.

The count of this clone is one. A much larger clone sits a single nucleotide away, making a read error possible. Other DNA variants within this sample encode the same CDR3. The gene calls are TRBV9 and TRBJ1-2; D not certain. V was pared by 1 base and J by 7 bases, with 17 bases between. The CDR3 runs 15 residues. The germline V gene has CDR1 SGDLS and CDR2 YYNGEE. Here the CDR3 reads CASSVSVRNEGGYTF. The CDR3 nucleotides read TGTGCCAGCAGCGTATCCGTTCGGAATGAGGGTGGCTACACCTTC.

The chain recombines TRBV6-5 with TRBJ2-7; TRBD1 is a possible D gene (6 bases). The CDR3 is 15 residues long. Germline V CDR1 and CDR2: MNHEY, SVGAGI. The germline V and J ends were trimmed by 5 bases and 0 bases, with 14 bases remaining between them. The DNA of the CDR3 is TGTGCCAGCAGTACGGGACATAGGAGCTCCTACGAGCAGTACTTC. This translates into CASSTGHRSSYEQYF.

Written as DNA, the CDR3 is TGTGCCAGCAGTGATCCCACTAGTTTTAATGAAAAACTGTTTTTT. Its translation: CASSDPTSFNEKLFF. This chain joins TRBV25-1 and TRBJ1-4, with D unclear. Trimming stripped 3 bases from V and 4 bases from J, with 12 bases between. The CDR3 sequence is 15 residues long. CDR1 MGHDK and CDR2 SYGVNS come from the germline V gene.

This clone showed up just a few times. The V and J genes are TRBV15 and TRBJ2-5; D not resolved. Trimming stripped 4 bases from V and 5 bases from J, with 8 bases between. Germline lookup yields CDR1 LNHNV and CDR2 YYDKDF (reference sequence). This CDR3 has 12 amino acids. CDR3 residues: CATSTSGETQYF. CDR3 nucleotide sequence: TGTGCCACCAGCACTTCGGGTGAGACCCAGTACTTC.

This chain connects TRBV4-2 to TRBJ2-7; D is perhaps TRBD1 (6 bases). Germline CDR1 and CDR2: LGHNA and YNFKEQ. The CDR3 runs to 15 residues. V lost 1 base to trimming and J lost 3 bases, with 13 bases between them. Here the CDR3 reads CASSQAEQGDYEQYF. CDR3 coding DNA: TGTGCCAGCAGCCAAGCGGAACAGGGCGACTACGAGCAGTACTTC.

This clone showed up just once. This chain joins TRBV5-6 and TRBJ1-5; tentatively, D is TRBD1 (6 bases). V lost 2 bases and J lost 1, with 10 bases in between. From germline, CDR1 is SGHDT and CDR2 YYEEEE. This CDR3 contains 15 residues. CDR3 residues: CASSFGTPSNQPQHF. The DNA of the CDR3 is TGTGCCAGCAGCTTCGGGACACCCAGCAATCAGCCCCAGCATTTT.

The chain employs TRBV5-5 and TRBJ2-3; D is possibly TRBD1 (6 bases). Deletions cut 2 bases from V and 5 bases from J, with 9 bases between. Germline V gives CDR1 SGHKS, CDR2 YYEKEE (reference sequence). The CDR3 spans 13 residues. Written as DNA, the CDR3 is TGTGCCAGCAGCTTCGACAGGCAAGATACGCAGTATTTT. Translation: CASSFDRQDTQYF.

V gene TRBV19 combines with J gene TRBJ2-7; TRBD1 matches 7 bases. The CDR3 extends over 14 amino acids. CDR1 is LNHDA and CDR2 is SQIVND in the germline V gene (reference sequence). Trimming took 4 bases from V and 5 from J; bases not matched to a gene: 8. DNA for the CDR3: TGTGCCAGTAGTACTCGGGACAGCCTTAACGAGCAGTACTTC. This codes for CASSTRDSLNEQYF.

There are a few counts of this clone. This chain connects TRBV10-3 to TRBJ1-5; weak D call: TRBD1 (5 bases). This CDR3 comprises 12 residues. The V and J ends lost 5 bases and 6 bases respectively, with 8 bases between them. Per the germline V gene, CDR1 is ENHRY and CDR2 is SYGVKD. CDR3 DNA: TGTGCCATCAGTACGGGGGTTCAGCCCCAGCATTTT. It codes for CAISTGVQPQHF.

The chain has TRBV25-1 and TRBJ2-1; possible D gene TRBD2, 6 bases. The ends were cut back, 8 bases at V and 9 bases at J, with 20 bases in the middle. The CDR3 length is 14 residues. Germline V gene sequence: CDR1 MGHDK, CDR2 SYGVNS. For the CDR3, the DNA is TGTGCCAGCGCGGGACGAGGGGTCGTTTTTGAGCAGTTCTTC. This sequence encodes CASAGRGVVFEQFF. Combining the CDR3 with reference TRBV25-1 and TRBJ2-1 gives the whole variable domain EADIYQTPRYLVIGTGKKITLECSQTMGHDKMYWYQQDPGMELHLIHYSYGVNSTEKGDLSSESTVSRIRTEHFPLTLESARPSHTSQYLCASAGRGVVFEQFFGPGTRLTVL.

The chain is built from TRBV19 and TRBJ1-1; D is unclear. The CDR3 is made up of 13 amino acids. V lost 7 bases and J lost 0, with 9 bases in between. The germline V gene has CDR1 LNHDA and CDR2 SQIVND (reference sequence). The CDR3 reads CASIQKVNTEAFF. In DNA, the CDR3 is TGTGCCAGTATTCAGAAGGTGAACACTGAAGCTTTCTTT. Variable domain in full (rest from reference TRBV19 and TRBJ1-1): DGGITQSPKYLFRKEGQNVTLSCEQNLNHDAMYWYRQDPGQGLRLIYYSQIVNDFQKGDIAEGYSVSREKKESFPLTVTSAQKNPTAFYLCASIQKVNTEAFFGQGTRLTVV.

The J gene is TRBJ1-1, the V gene TRBV29-1, with 10 bases fitting TRBD1. With 5 bases clipped from V and 9 bases from J, the junction kept 9 bases outside the gene matches. In germline, CDR1 is SQVTM, CDR2 ANQGSEA. The CDR3 has 13 amino acids. The CDR3 protein is CSVHRQGALQAFF. In DNA form, the CDR3 reads TGCAGCGTTCACAGACAGGGGGCCTTGCAAGCTTTCTTT.

Only one count was recorded for this clone. J is TRBJ1-5 and V is TRBV7-2, with D perhaps TRBD1 (6 bases). CDR3 length: 18 residues. The V gene lost 0 bases and the J gene lost 0 bases, with 15 bases spanning the gap. Germline assignment: CDR1 SGHTA and CDR2 FQGNSA. CDR3 DNA: TGTGCCAGCAGCTTAGCCCAAGGGGGGTTTTATAGCAATCAGCCCCAGCATTTT. It encodes CASSLAQGGFYSNQPQHF.

The rearrangement links TRBV5-6 to TRBJ1-2; TRBD1 might be the D (5 bases). Germline-derived CDR1 and CDR2 are SGHDT and YYEEEE. The CDR3 contains 15 residues. V was shortened by 2 bases and J by 8 bases, with 19 bases between the two germline ends. DNA for the CDR3: TGTGCCAGCAGCTTTACCTTCGGGGCCGTCCCCGGCTACACCTTC. Its protein is CASSFTFGAVPGYTF.

The chain couples TRBV7-9 to TRBJ1-6, with 10 bases fitting TRBD1. Germline CDR1 SEHNR, CDR2 FQNEAQ (reference sequence). V was pared by 6 bases and J by 7 bases, with 9 bases of the junction left unmatched. CDR3 length: 16 amino acids. CDR3 DNA sequence: TGTGCCAGCAGTCCGACAGGGGGCTCGGGGAATTCACCCCTCCACTTT. Translating gives CASSPTGGSGNSPLHF.

The chain combines TRBV5-1 with TRBJ1-6; 9 bases fit TRBD1. V lost 4 bases and J lost 13; bases outside the gene matches: 9. This CDR3 contains 14 residues. Germline CDR1 SGHRS, CDR2 YFSETQ. The CDR3 DNA reads TGCGCCAGCAGCCCGGGACAGGGAAGGAAGCCCCTCCACTTT. Protein product: CASSPGQGRKPLHF.

This rearrangement joins TRBV19 to TRBJ1-2, with TRBD1 matching over 7 bases. CDR1 and CDR2 from the germline V gene are LNHDA and SQIVND (reference sequence). This CDR3 has 16 amino acids. V lost 5 bases to trimming and J lost 4 bases; unmatched junction nucleotides: 13. The CDR3 region is CASSDPHRGVGYGYTF. In DNA, the CDR3 is TGTGCCAGTAGTGACCCTCACAGGGGCGTTGGCTATGGCTACACCTTC. The whole variable domain, remainder taken from reference TRBV19 and TRBJ1-2, is DGGITQSPKYLFRKEGQNVTLSCEQNLNHDAMYWYRQDPGQGLRLIYYSQIVNDFQKGDIAEGYSVSREKKESFPLTVTSAQKNPTAFYLCASSDPHRGVGYGYTFGSGTRLTVV.

Only one count was recorded for this clone. The CDR3 region is CASSAPDRGRYEQYF. The CDR3 coding sequence is TGTGCCAGCTCAGCTCCGGACAGGGGGAGATACGAGCAGTACTTC. The chain links TRBV18 to TRBJ2-7; 10 bases line up with TRBD1. V was clipped by 5 bases and J by 4 bases; unmatched bases: 8. The CDR3 sequence is 15 residues long. Germline values: CDR1 KGHSH, CDR2 LQKENI.